A selection of T cell receptor beta chains follows, all from one sample in a study of identical twins. One entry per CDR3 protein, called by TCRdb with MiXCR from the 5' RACE reads. The repertoire holds 750,000 to 950,000 distinct CDR3 sequences, with roughly an eighth as singletons. The data were also submitted as part of a second study, on yellow fever vaccine responses in identical twins.

The sequencing input was PBMCs. All receptors derive from a woman aged 18-29 years in good health. CDR3s include the opening cysteine and the closing phenylalanine or tryptophan. The D gene is left open where the match is weak. A clone size is listed for some rows: how often the clone was seen (once, few, many), or a class if it is expanded.

CDR3 protein: CASSISGTATGSPLHF
CDR3 DNA: TGTGCCAGCAGCATTTCAGGGACCGCCACGGGGTCACCCCTCCACTTT
J gene: TRBJ1-6
clone size: many
V gene: TRBV12-3/TRBV12-4
D gene: -

CDR3 protein: CASSLTGTDRGSPLHF
CDR3 DNA: TGTGCCAGCAGTTTAACAGGGACTGATCGGGGCTCACCCCTCCACTTT
J gene: TRBJ1-6
clone size: -
V gene: TRBV27
D gene: -

CDR3 protein: CSVVGTGKAGELFF
CDR3 DNA: TGCAGCGTTGTTGGGACAGGGAAAGCCGGGGAGCTGTTTTTT
J gene: TRBJ2-2
clone size: few
V gene: TRBV29-1
D gene: TRBD1

CDR3 protein: CSARGGLYYEQYF
CDR3 DNA: TGCAGTGCTAGGGGGGGACTCTACTACGAGCAGTACTTC
J gene: TRBJ2-7
clone size: few
V gene: TRBV20-1
D gene: -

CDR3 protein: CASIVGGGIEQFF
CDR3 DNA: TGTGCCAGCATCGTTGGCGGGGGAATTGAGCAGTTCTTC
J gene: TRBJ2-1
clone size: -
V gene: TRBV12-3/TRBV12-4
D gene: TRBD2

CDR3 protein: CASSSARGAETQYF
CDR3 DNA: TGTGCCAGCAGCTCCGCGCGGGGGGCGGAGACCCAGTACTTC
J gene: TRBJ2-5
clone size: -
V gene: TRBV5-6
D gene: TRBD2

CDR3 protein: CASSRRDSPNTGELFF
CDR3 DNA: TGTGCCAGCTCACGTCGGGACTCCCCTAACACCGGGGAGCTGTTTTTT
J gene: TRBJ2-2
clone size: -
V gene: TRBV18
D gene: -

CDR3 protein: CASSRQWRNTGELFF
CDR3 DNA: TGCGCCAGCAGCCGACAATGGAGAAACACCGGGGAGCTGTTTTTT
J gene: TRBJ2-2
clone size: few
V gene: TRBV4-1
D gene: -

CDR3 protein: CASSPQGSGTSGEQFF
CDR3 DNA: TGCGCCAGCAGCCCGCAGGGGAGTGGGACTAGCGGGGAGCAGTTCTTC
J gene: TRBJ2-1
clone size: -
V gene: TRBV5-1
D gene: TRBD2

CDR3 protein: CASSLTQDRGRTQYF
CDR3 DNA: TGTGCCAGCAGCCTCACTCAGGACAGGGGTAGGACCCAGTACTTC
J gene: TRBJ2-5
clone size: -
V gene: TRBV6-1
D gene: TRBD1

CDR3 protein: CTSSLEGKFYEQYF
CDR3 DNA: TGCACCAGCAGCTTAGAAGGGAAGTTCTACGAGCAGTACTTC
J gene: TRBJ2-7
clone size: -
V gene: TRBV5-1
D gene: -

CDR3 protein: CASSPTSGRAQDEQFF
CDR3 DNA: TGTGCCAGCAGTCCCACTAGCGGGAGGGCCCAGGATGAGCAGTTCTTC
J gene: TRBJ2-1
clone size: few
V gene: TRBV14
D gene: TRBD2

CDR3 protein: CAITAAGGPGDTQYF
CDR3 DNA: TGTGCCATCACTGCCGCGGGAGGTCCAGGGGATACGCAGTATTTT
J gene: TRBJ2-3
clone size: few
V gene: TRBV10-3
D gene: TRBD2

CDR3 protein: CSLILAGGNEQFF
CDR3 DNA: TGCAGCCTCATACTAGCGGGAGGAAATGAGCAGTTCTTC
J gene: TRBJ2-1
clone size: -
V gene: TRBV29-1
D gene: TRBD2

CDR3 protein: CAISELSTDTQYF
CDR3 DNA: TGTGCCATCAGTGAGCTTTCTACAGATACGCAGTATTTT
J gene: TRBJ2-3
clone size: -
V gene: TRBV10-3
D gene: -

CDR3 protein: CAIPYLSGRPNEQFF
CDR3 DNA: TGTGCCATTCCTTACCTTAGCGGGAGGCCAAATGAGCAGTTCTTC
J gene: TRBJ2-1
clone size: few
V gene: TRBV7-9
D gene: TRBD2

CDR3 protein: CASGGGSNQPQHF
CDR3 DNA: TGTGCCAGCGGGGGCGGCAGCAATCAGCCCCAGCATTTT
J gene: TRBJ1-5
clone size: -
V gene: TRBV27
D gene: -

CDR3 protein: CASSFSGGANEQFF
CDR3 DNA: TGTGCCAGCAGCTTTTCCGGGGGGGCCAATGAGCAGTTCTTC
J gene: TRBJ2-1
clone size: many
V gene: TRBV5-5
D gene: TRBD2

CDR3 protein: CASSFLRGAAEAFF
CDR3 DNA: TGTGCCAGCAGCTTTCTCAGGGGTGCTGCTGAAGCTTTCTTT
J gene: TRBJ1-1
clone size: few
V gene: TRBV7-9
D gene: -

CDR3 protein: CASTPSGATYEQYF
CDR3 DNA: TGTGCCAGCACCCCCTCCGGGGCCACCTACGAGCAGTACTTC
J gene: TRBJ2-7
clone size: few
V gene: TRBV28
D gene: -

CDR3 protein: CASSLRVLAGGNNEQFF
CDR3 DNA: TGTGCCAGCAGCTTAAGGGTGCTAGCGGGAGGCAACAATGAGCAGTTCTTC
J gene: TRBJ2-1
clone size: -
V gene: TRBV7-3
D gene: TRBD2

CDR3 protein: CAISEPTPRGETQYF
CDR3 DNA: TGTGCCATCAGTGAGCCCACACCCCGGGGGGAGACCCAGTACTTC
J gene: TRBJ2-5
clone size: -
V gene: TRBV10-3
D gene: -

CDR3 protein: CASSSNTQIGRADTQYF
CDR3 DNA: TGTGCCAGCAGTTCGAATACCCAGATCGGCCGCGCGGATACGCAGTATTTT
J gene: TRBJ2-3
clone size: few
V gene: TRBV12-3/TRBV12-4
D gene: -

CDR3 protein: CASSQVTFYGGGSTDTQYF
CDR3 DNA: TGTGCCAGCAGCCAAGTAACCTTCTACGGCGGGGGCTCCACAGATACGCAGTATTTT
J gene: TRBJ2-3
clone size: -
V gene: TRBV4-2
D gene: -

CDR3 protein: CASSLPGRKDEQYF
CDR3 DNA: TGTGCCAGCAGTTTACCGGGTCGGAAGGACGAGCAGTACTTC
J gene: TRBJ2-7
clone size: many
V gene: TRBV28
D gene: -

CDR3 protein: CASSLASSSPYNEQFF
CDR3 DNA: TGCGCCAGCAGCTTGGCGTCTAGCAGTCCCTACAATGAGCAGTTCTTC
J gene: TRBJ2-1
clone size: many
V gene: TRBV5-1
D gene: -

CDR3 protein: CASRIRGVTGELFF
CDR3 DNA: TGTGCCAGCAGAATTCGAGGGGTCACCGGGGAGCTGTTTTTT
J gene: TRBJ2-2
clone size: -
V gene: TRBV6-1
D gene: -

CDR3 protein: CASSVGQGGYNEQFF
CDR3 DNA: TGTGCCAGCAGCGTAGGTCAGGGTGGGTACAATGAGCAGTTCTTC
J gene: TRBJ2-1
clone size: many
V gene: TRBV9
D gene: -

CDR3 protein: CASSGQKTTMSSYNEQFF
CDR3 DNA: TGTGCCAGTTCCGGACAGAAGACTACGATGAGCTCCTACAATGAGCAGTTCTTC
J gene: TRBJ2-1
clone size: few
V gene: TRBV19
D gene: -

CDR3 protein: CASSAGTGRSDQPQHF
CDR3 DNA: TGCGCCAGCAGCGCCGGGACAGGGCGCTCTGATCAGCCCCAGCATTTT
J gene: TRBJ1-5
clone size: -
V gene: TRBV5-1
D gene: TRBD1

CDR3 protein: CASSSLTSGTLYEQYF
CDR3 DNA: TGCGCCAGCAGCTCGTTGACTAGCGGGACCCTCTACGAGCAGTACTTC
J gene: TRBJ2-7
clone size: few
V gene: TRBV5-1
D gene: TRBD2

CDR3 protein: CASSYRVIPLAGANVLTF
CDR3 DNA: TGTGCCAGCAGTTACAGGGTTATCCCTTTAGCTGGGGCCAACGTCCTGACTTTC
J gene: TRBJ2-6
clone size: -
V gene: TRBV21-1
D gene: -

CDR3 protein: CASSYARVGYNEQFF
CDR3 DNA: TGTGCCAGCAGTTACGCCCGGGTGGGCTACAATGAGCAGTTCTTC
J gene: TRBJ2-1
clone size: -
V gene: TRBV6-5
D gene: -

CDR3 protein: CASGLVRREAALGYGYTF
CDR3 DNA: TGTGCTAGTGGTTTGGTACGTCGGGAGGCTGCGCTGGGCTATGGCTACACCTTC
J gene: TRBJ1-2
clone size: few
V gene: TRBV12-5
D gene: -

CDR3 protein: CASSTTLSTDTQYF
CDR3 DNA: TGTGCCAGCAGTACTACCCTAAGCACAGATACGCAGTATTTT
J gene: TRBJ2-3
clone size: -
V gene: TRBV2
D gene: -

CDR3 protein: CASSLDKGRAGQFF
CDR3 DNA: TGTGCCAGCAGTTTAGACAAGGGCCGGGCTGGGCAGTTCTTC
J gene: TRBJ2-1
clone size: -
V gene: TRBV12-3/TRBV12-4
D gene: -

CDR3 protein: CASPDTQYF
CDR3 DNA: TGTGCCAGTCCAGATACGCAGTATTTT
J gene: TRBJ2-3
clone size: -
V gene: TRBV7-9
D gene: -

CDR3 protein: CASRDRRSTDTQYF
CDR3 DNA: TGTGCCAGCAGGGACAGGAGGAGCACAGATACGCAGTATTTT
J gene: TRBJ2-3
clone size: -
V gene: TRBV2
D gene: TRBD1

CDR3 protein: CASSLQYLGLAVTDTQYF
CDR3 DNA: TGTGCCAGCAGCCTTCAATACCTCGGACTAGCGGTAACAGATACGCAGTATTTT
J gene: TRBJ2-3
clone size: few
V gene: TRBV11-2
D gene: TRBD2

CDR3 protein: CASRTGQVFSYNSPLHF
CDR3 DNA: TGTGCCAGCAGGACGGGACAGGTGTTTTCCTATAATTCACCCCTCCACTTT
J gene: TRBJ1-6
clone size: many
V gene: TRBV6-1
D gene: TRBD1

CDR3 protein: CASSWAGPEYTDTQYF
CDR3 DNA: TGTGCCAGTAGTTGGGCGGGTCCAGAGTACACAGATACGCAGTATTTT
J gene: TRBJ2-3
clone size: -
V gene: TRBV19
D gene: -